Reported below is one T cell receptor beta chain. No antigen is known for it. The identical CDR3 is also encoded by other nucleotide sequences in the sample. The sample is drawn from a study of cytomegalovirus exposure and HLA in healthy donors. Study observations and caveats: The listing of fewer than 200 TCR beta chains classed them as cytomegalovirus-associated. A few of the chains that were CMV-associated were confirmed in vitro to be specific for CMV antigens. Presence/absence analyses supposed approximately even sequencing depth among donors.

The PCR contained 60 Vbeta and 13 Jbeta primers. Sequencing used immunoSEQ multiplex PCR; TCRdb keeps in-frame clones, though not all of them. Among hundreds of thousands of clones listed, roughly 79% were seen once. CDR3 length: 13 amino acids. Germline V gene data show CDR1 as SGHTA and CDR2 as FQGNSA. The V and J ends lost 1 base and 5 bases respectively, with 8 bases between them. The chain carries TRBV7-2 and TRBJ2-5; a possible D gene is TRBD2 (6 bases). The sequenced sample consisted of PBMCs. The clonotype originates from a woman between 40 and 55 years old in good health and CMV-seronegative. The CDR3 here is CASSLGGRETQYF. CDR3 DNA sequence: TGTGCCAGCAGCTTAGGGGGGAGGGAGACCCAGTACTTC.